These 28 T cell receptor beta chains originate from one sample sequenced in a study of T cell clones after liver transplantation. This table comes from immunoSEQ multiplex PCR, and its TCRdb copy is limited to in-frame clones, with some not included. The sample records 20,000 or so clones, around 93% being singletons. The sequences come from CD8+ T cells from blood, collected nearly 26 months after liver transplant. The source of these receptors is a human patient who received a liver transplant. A share of the T cells may be of graft donor origin.

The CDR3 sequence is CASSPGQVAGYTF. The CDR3 region has the DNA TGTGCCAGCAGTCCTGGACAGGTCGCTGGCTACACCTTC. V is TRBV28 and J is TRBJ1-2, with 7 positions matching TRBD1. Germline assignment: CDR1 MDHEN and CDR2 SYDVKM. J was trimmed by 7 bases and V by 5 bases; bases with no gene match: 7. The CDR3 contains 13 residues.

This chain joins TRBV27 and TRBJ2-7; D gene unclear. In germline, CDR1 is MNHEY, CDR2 SMNVEV (reference sequence). The CDR3 is made up of 14 amino acids. The V and J ends lost 3 bases and 0 bases respectively, with 9 bases between them. The CDR3 DNA follows: TGTGCCAGCAGTTTGGGCAGTTACTCCTACGAGCAGTACTTC. This codes for CASSLGSYSYEQYF.

J is TRBJ2-1 and V is TRBV15, with 14 nucleotides matching TRBD2. V lost 0 bases and J lost 8; bases outside the gene matches: 3. Per the germline V gene, CDR1 is LNHNV and CDR2 is YYDKDF (reference sequence). The CDR3 sequence is 16 residues long. CDR3 sequence (DNA): TGTGCCACCAGCAGAGAAGGGACTAGCGGGAGTTATGAGCAGTTCTTC. Its translation: CATSREGTSGSYEQFF. Filled out from reference TRBV15 and TRBJ2-1, the complete variable domain reads DAMVIQNPRYQVTQFGKPVTLSCSQTLNHNVMYWYQQKSSQAPKLLFHYYDKDFNNEADTPDNFQSRRPNTSFCFLDIRSPGLGDTAMYLCATSREGTSGSYEQFFGPGTRLTVL.

The rearrangement joins TRBV7-8 to TRBJ1-1, with D unclear. CDR1 and CDR2 from the germline V gene are SGHVS and FQNEAQ. V lost 1 base and J lost 0, with 15 bases in between. This CDR3 spans 17 amino acids. CDR3 in amino acids: CASSLEASPILNTEAFF. The CDR3 coding sequence is TGTGCCAGCAGCTTAGAAGCCTCCCCGATTCTGAACACTGAAGCTTTCTTT.

The genes are TRBV28 and TRBJ2-5, with 7 nucleotides matching TRBD1. The tail of the sequence fits TRBJ2-7 better, so the J call may be wrong. The CDR3 is made up of 16 amino acids. Looked up from germline, CDR1 is MDHEN and CDR2 is SYDVKM. CDR3 bases: TGTGCCAGCAGTTTACCTACGACAGGGTCAAGGTACGAGCAGTACTTC. It specifies CASSLPTTGSRYEQYF.

CDR3 in DNA: TGTGCCACCAGCAGACCGGACAGCCCGCTCTATGGCTACACCTTC. Translating gives CATSRPDSPLYGYTF. The chain uses TRBV15 and TRBJ1-2; TRBD1 is a possible D gene (6 bases). Germline V lookup: CDR1 LNHNV, CDR2 YYDKDF (reference sequence). The CDR3 loop spans 15 amino acids. V shed 2 bases and J shed 4 bases, with 14 bases lying between them. Filled out from reference TRBV15 and TRBJ1-2, the complete variable domain reads DAMVIQNPRYQVTQFGKPVTLSCSQTLNHNVMYWYQQKSSQAPKLLFHYYDKDFNNEADTPDNFQSRRPNTSFCFLDIRSPGLGDTAMYLCATSRPDSPLYGYTFGSGTRLTVV.

This sequence joins TRBV7-9 and TRBJ2-1; no clear D. V lost 5 bases, J lost 5 bases, and 13 bases lay in between. Germline V gene data show CDR1 as SEHNR and CDR2 as FQNEAQ (reference sequence). This CDR3 region has 14 residues. The CDR3 region is CASSPYVTDNEQFF. CDR3 in DNA: TGTGCCAGCAGCCCTTATGTGACGGACAATGAGCAGTTCTTC.

This chain uses TRBV27 with TRBJ2-3; D perhaps matches TRBD1 (5 bases). The CDR3 loop spans 14 amino acids. V lost 10 bases to trimming and J lost 2 bases, with 16 bases between them. In germline, CDR1 is MNHEY, CDR2 SMNVEV (reference sequence). The CDR3 coding sequence is TGTGCCACCAATGACCGTGGGGCCACAGATACGCAGTATTTT. It specifies CATNDRGATDTQYF.

The genes are TRBV28 and TRBJ2-1, with a possible D match to TRBD2 (6 bases). Trimming removed 6 bases from V and 2 bases from J, with 17 bases in between. Germline values: CDR1 MDHEN, CDR2 SYDVKM. The CDR3 totals 16 residues. The CDR3 loop reads CASSPLGGDTYNEQFF. The DNA for the CDR3 is TGTGCCAGCAGCCCCCTGGGGGGTGATACCTACAATGAGCAGTTCTTC.

V gene TRBV13 combines with J gene TRBJ2-1; no clear D gene. The CDR3 contains 15 residues. V was trimmed by 4 bases and J by 8 bases, leaving 18 bases between them. Germline CDR1 and CDR2: PRHDT and FYEKMQ (reference sequence). CDR3 loop: CASSYPSESRDEQFF. DNA of the CDR3: TGTGCCAGCAGCTACCCGAGCGAGTCAAGGGATGAGCAGTTCTTC.

The chain is built from TRBV5-1 and TRBJ2-7, with 8 bases aligning to TRBD1. J was trimmed by 5 bases and V by 5 bases; bases with no gene match: 6. Looked up from germline, CDR1 is SGHRS and CDR2 is YFSETQ. The length of the CDR3 is 13 residues. DNA for the CDR3: TGCGCCAGCAGTTACAGGGGGATGAACGAGCAGTACTTC. Its protein product is CASSYRGMNEQYF. Full variable domain (remainder filled in from reference TRBV5-1 and TRBJ2-7): KAGVTQTPRYLIKTRGQQVTLSCSPISGHRSVSWYQQTPGQGLQFLFEYFSETQRNKGNFPGRFSGRQFSNSRSEMNVSTLELGDSALYLCASSYRGMNEQYFGPGTRLTVT.

This rearrangement joins TRBV13 to TRBJ2-7, with 10 bases identical to TRBD2. The CDR3 is made up of 15 amino acids. With 6 bases clipped from V and 3 bases from J, the junction kept 8 bases outside the gene matches. Germline V gene data show CDR1 as PRHDT and CDR2 as FYEKMQ (reference sequence). The CDR3 is CASSITSGTHYEQYF. CDR3 nucleotides: TGTGCCAGCAGTATTACTAGCGGGACCCACTACGAGCAGTACTTC.

This chain links TRBV6-5 with TRBJ2-3; unclear D gene. Germline assignment: CDR1 MNHEY and CDR2 SVGAGI. CDR3 length: 15 amino acids. Trimming took off 8 bases at V and 0 bases at J, with 15 bases between the two ends. The CDR3 region is CASQPRGMSTDTQYF. CDR3 DNA: TGTGCCAGCCAACCCCGAGGCATGAGCACAGATACGCAGTATTTT.

V usage is TRBV27 and J usage is TRBJ1-2, with a possible D match to TRBD1 (5 bases). This CDR3 spans 15 amino acids. V was trimmed by 10 bases and J by 5 bases, leaving 23 bases between them. Germline values: CDR1 MNHEY, CDR2 SMNVEV (reference sequence). As DNA, the CDR3 is TGTGCCACCAAGACGCAGGGTATTTCCCCATATGGCTACACCTTC. Its protein is CATKTQGISPYGYTF.

This chain connects TRBV27 to TRBJ2-1; perhaps TRBD2 as D (6 bases). CDR1 MNHEY and CDR2 SMNVEV come from the germline V gene (reference sequence). Trimming cost V 8 bases and J 11 bases, with 10 bases left between them. CDR3 size: 10 residues. Here the CDR3 DNA reads TGTGCCAGCGGACTAAAACAGCAGTTCTTC. It yields the protein CASGLKQQFF.

In nucleotides, the CDR3 is TGCGCCAGCAGCTTGGACAGGGGCGCCACTGAAGCTTTCTTT. Its protein product is CASSLDRGATEAFF. The chain uses TRBV5-1 and TRBJ1-1, with 7 nucleotides matching TRBD1. Germline values: CDR1 SGHRS, CDR2 YFSETQ. V lost 0 bases to trimming and J lost 4 bases; unmatched junction nucleotides: 3. CDR3 size: 14 residues.

V usage is TRBV5-5 and J usage is TRBJ2-1; D remains ambiguous. With 0 bases removed from V and 0 bases from J, the gap between germline ends came to 10 bases. CDR1 SGHKS and CDR2 YYEKEE come from the germline V gene (reference sequence). The CDR3 is 16 residues long. CDR3 region: CASSLVVESSYNEQFF. The CDR3 nucleotides read TGTGCCAGCAGCTTGGTAGTAGAAAGCTCCTACAATGAGCAGTTCTTC. Complete variable domain (other parts from reference TRBV5-5 and TRBJ2-1): DAGVTQSPTHLIKTRGQQVTLRCSPISGHKSVSWYQQVLGQGPQFIFQYYEKEERGRGNFPDRFSARQFPNYSSELNVNALLLGDSALYLCASSLVVESSYNEQFFGPGTRLTVL.

The J gene is TRBJ1-3, the V gene TRBV29-1, with 8 bases matching TRBD1. J lost 4 bases, V lost 6 bases, and 5 bases had no gene match. CDR1 and CDR2 (germline): SQVTM, ANQGSEA. The CDR3 is 13 residues long. The CDR3 spells CSVTGDRGNTIYF. CDR3 in DNA: TGCAGCGTGACAGGGGACCGCGGAAACACCATATATTTT.

The V and J genes are TRBV13 and TRBJ1-1, with unresolved D. V was cut by 5 bases and J by 1 base, with 14 bases left in between. Germline V gene data show CDR1 as PRHDT and CDR2 as FYEKMQ (reference sequence). This CDR3 has 15 residues. As DNA, the CDR3 is TGTGCCAGCAGCCCTCGTCGAGAGGGGAACACTGAAGCTTTCTTT. Residues: CASSPRREGNTEAFF.

The chain is built from TRBV7-2 and TRBJ2-7; tentative D call: TRBD1 (6 bases). The V end was cut by 5 bases, the J end by 3 bases, with 17 bases between. The CDR3 spans 15 residues. Germline CDR1 is SGHTA and CDR2 is FQGNSA. The CDR3 spells CASSATGTPIYEQYF. Here the CDR3 DNA reads TGTGCCAGCAGCGCAACAGGGACCCCCATCTACGAGCAGTACTTC.

The chain has TRBV30 and TRBJ2-3, with no clear D. This CDR3 is 14 amino acids long. V shed 3 bases and J shed 4 bases, with 14 bases lying between them. Germline assignment: CDR1 GTSNPN and CDR2 SVGIG (reference sequence). Written as DNA, the CDR3 is TGTGCCTGGAGGGCGCGTTTCTACTCAGATACGCAGTATTTT. Its protein is CAWRARFYSDTQYF.

The chain is built from TRBV28 and TRBJ2-1, with D unresolved. CDR3 length: 14 residues. V was trimmed by 5 bases and J by 0 bases, leaving 8 bases between them. The germline V gene has CDR1 MDHEN and CDR2 SYDVKM. CDR3 region: CASSLQRSYNEQFF. In nucleotides, the CDR3 is TGTGCCAGCAGTCTCCAACGCTCCTACAATGAGCAGTTCTTC.

V and J are TRBV5-4 and TRBJ2-5, with TRBD1 matching 9 bases. The junction had 19 bases not matched to a gene; V was cut back by 10 bases and J by 9 bases. This CDR3 region has 15 residues. Germline CDR1 is SGHNT and CDR2 is YYREEE (reference sequence). CDR3 loop: CAGDLRDRVDGAQYF. CDR3 bases: TGTGCCGGAGACCTCCGGGACAGGGTCGATGGGGCCCAGTACTTC.

This clone was seen once. The chain uses TRBV2 and TRBJ2-7, with D perhaps given as TRBD1 or TRBD2 (6 bases each). Germline loops: CDR1 SNHLY, CDR2 FYNNEI. This CDR3 is built from 15 residues. Trimming left V 0 bases short and J 2 bases short, with 11 bases between. This chain's CDR3 is CASSEAGGWTYEQYF. The CDR3, as DNA: TGTGCCAGCAGTGAAGCGGGGGGCTGGACCTACGAGCAGTACTTC.

The gene calls are TRBV13 and TRBJ2-1, with 8 bases matching TRBD1. CDR3 length equals 17 residues. Looked up from germline, CDR1 is PRHDT and CDR2 is FYEKMQ (reference sequence). V shed 5 bases and J 1 base; nucleotides not matched to a gene: 10. This CDR3 reads CASSPPSDRESYNEQFF. In DNA, the CDR3 is TGTGCCAGCAGCCCACCGTCGGACAGGGAATCCTACAATGAGCAGTTCTTC. Variable domain in full (rest from reference TRBV13 and TRBJ2-1): AAGVIQSPRHLIKEKRETATLKCYPIPRHDTVYWYQQGPGQDPQFLISFYEKMQSDKGSIPDRFSAQQFSDYHSELNMSSLELGDSALYFCASSPPSDRESYNEQFFGPGTRLTVL.

V gene TRBV13 combines with J gene TRBJ2-3, with D uncertain. V lost 4 bases, J lost 3 bases, and 11 bases lay in between. This CDR3 comprises 14 residues. The germline V gene has CDR1 PRHDT and CDR2 FYEKMQ (reference sequence). The DNA for the CDR3 is TGTGCCAGCAGCTCCCTATGGGCTACAGATACGCAGTATTTT. Amino acid sequence: CASSSLWATDTQYF.

This clone was observed a few times. The V and J genes are TRBV5-6 and TRBJ2-5; a weak D match, TRBD1 (7 bases). Germline values: CDR1 SGHDT, CDR2 YYEEEE. The CDR3 has 14 amino acids. The V end lost 3 bases, the J end lost 1 base, and 10 bases lay between the germline ends. CDR3: CASSWGDSQETQYF. The CDR3 nucleotides are TGTGCCAGCAGCTGGGGGGACAGCCAAGAGACCCAGTACTTC.

The chain employs TRBV10-2 and TRBJ2-1, with D possibly TRBD2 on 6 matching bases. CDR3 length: 14 amino acids. V shed 7 bases and J shed 2 bases, with 12 bases lying between them. The germline gives CDR1 WSHSY, CDR2 SAAADI. CDR3 nucleotides: TGCGCCAGCAAGGCGGGGCGAACCTACAATGAGCAGTTCTTC. Translation: CASKAGRTYNEQFF.